The 10 T cell receptor beta chains listed next were all sequenced from one sample in a study of T cell responses to AZD1222 COVID-19 vaccine (dated by TCRdb to 2020 to 2022). Receptors were amplified or captured by the immunoSEQ multiplex PCR assay. TCRdb obtained this table from immuneACCESS and retained in-frame rearrangements with V and J assigned. These tables miss some clones; where compared with another copy, unresolved V genes account for less than half of the shortfall, and the remainder is unexplained. This sample has roughly 98,000 clones in its table, and more than 70% of those were observed once. The ten largest clones represent roughly 15% of the sample. The intended sense of this specimen's time point label: about 28 days (+/-7) after the second vaccine dose. Source: peripheral blood, taken 28 days after the second AZD1222 dose. These receptors were collected from an adult who received the AZD1222 COVID-19 vaccine.

V gene TRBV28 combines with J gene TRBJ1-2; D is undetermined. CDR3 size: 14 residues. V was cut by 5 bases and J by 4 bases, with 14 bases left in between. Germline CDR1 reads MDHEN; CDR2 reads SYDVKM. The CDR3 region has the DNA TGTGCCAGCAGTCAGTCGTTGGGGAGCTATGGCTACACCTTC. Its translation is CASSQSLGSYGYTF.

The chain uses TRBV27 and TRBJ1-1, with D perhaps TRBD1 (5 bases). This CDR3 comprises 15 residues. Looked up from germline, CDR1 is MNHEY and CDR2 is SMNVEV (reference sequence). Trimming cost V 4 bases and J 3 bases, with 15 bases left between them. DNA of the CDR3: TGTGCCAGCAGTTGGCCCGGGGCGAGGGACACTGAAGCTTTCTTT. Translated: CASSWPGARDTEAFF.

The rearrangement joins TRBV6-5 to TRBJ1-1; a weak D match, TRBD1 (5 bases). Germline assignment: CDR1 MNHEY and CDR2 SVGAGI. V was pared by 4 bases and J by 2 bases, with 11 bases between. CDR3 length equals 14 residues. DNA of the CDR3: TGTGCCAGCAGTTGGGGCCGGCTTAACACTGAAGCTTTCTTT. This translates into CASSWGRLNTEAFF.

This clone appeared once. The chain uses TRBV10-2 and TRBJ2-4, with 8 bases lining up with TRBD1. J gave up 7 bases and V 2 bases, and 10 bases lay outside the gene matches. There are 16 residues in the CDR3. The V gene's germline CDR1 is WSHSY and CDR2 SAAADI. The CDR3 loop reads CASSEPERTGTNIQYF. CDR3 DNA: TGCGCCAGCAGTGAGCCCGAAAGGACAGGGACTAACATTCAGTACTTC.

The genes are TRBV10-1 and TRBJ1-2; D ambiguous. V lost 0 bases to trimming and J lost 7 bases, with 9 bases between them. Germline lookup yields CDR1 WNHNN and CDR2 SYGVQD (reference sequence). The CDR3 contains 13 residues. CDR3 amino acids: CASSESTAGGYTF. In DNA, the CDR3 is TGCGCCAGCAGTGAGTCGACGGCAGGTGGCTACACCTTC.

V is TRBV4-1 and J is TRBJ2-2; TRBD2 aligns across 12 bases. From germline, CDR1 is MGHRA and CDR2 YSYEKL. The CDR3 totals 16 residues. V lost 3 bases and J lost 6; bases outside the gene matches: 5. The CDR3 DNA follows: TGCGCCAGCAGCCAGCCTAGCGGGAGGGCAGCCGGGGAGCTGTTTTTT. Amino acids: CASSQPSGRAAGELFF.

J is TRBJ2-1 and V is TRBV29-1; no clear D gene. The CDR3 length is 12 residues. Trimming left V 4 bases short and J 8 bases short, with 12 bases between. Germline V CDR1 and CDR2: SQVTM, ANQGSEA. CDR3 region: CSVAGRIDEQFF. The CDR3 DNA reads TGCAGCGTTGCTGGTCGCATCGATGAGCAGTTCTTC.

The V and J genes are TRBV28 and TRBJ1-2; D may be TRBD1 (5 bases). Germline-derived CDR1 and CDR2 are MDHEN and SYDVKM. The ends were cut back, 3 bases at V and 8 bases at J, with 10 bases in the middle. The CDR3 consists of 12 residues. CDR3 sequence reads: CASSLGLWGYTF. DNA for the CDR3: TGTGCCAGCAGTTTGGGACTCTGGGGCTACACCTTC.

V usage is TRBV7-9 and J usage is TRBJ1-4; D is unresolved. CDR3 length: 13 amino acids. The V gene lost 1 base and the J gene lost 4 bases, with 4 bases spanning the gap. The germline gives CDR1 SEHNR, CDR2 FQNEAQ (reference sequence). In nucleotides, the CDR3 is TGTGCCAGCAGCTTAGGGTTTAATGAAAAACTGTTTTTT. Translation: CASSLGFNEKLFF. The variable domain in full, with the rest retrieved from reference TRBV7-9 and TRBJ1-4, is DTGVSQNPRHKITKRGQNVTFRCDPISEHNRLYWYRQTLGQGPEFLTYFQNEAQLEKSRLLSDRFSAERPKGSFSTLEIQRTEQGDSAMYLCASSLGFNEKLFFGSGTQLSVL.

Points on this clone: At one of its ends the junction is not consistent with the germline gene, which may arise from a read error. The chain links TRBV3-1 (or the pseudogene TRBV3-2) to TRBJ1-5; D gene ambiguous. CDR1 is LGHDT, CDR2 YNNKEL, per germline (reference sequence). The CDR3 loop spans 15 amino acids. CDR3 loop: CASSQENSFNQPQHF. DNA for the CDR3: TGTGCCAGCAGTCAAGAAAACAGTTTTAATCAGCCCCAGCATTTT.